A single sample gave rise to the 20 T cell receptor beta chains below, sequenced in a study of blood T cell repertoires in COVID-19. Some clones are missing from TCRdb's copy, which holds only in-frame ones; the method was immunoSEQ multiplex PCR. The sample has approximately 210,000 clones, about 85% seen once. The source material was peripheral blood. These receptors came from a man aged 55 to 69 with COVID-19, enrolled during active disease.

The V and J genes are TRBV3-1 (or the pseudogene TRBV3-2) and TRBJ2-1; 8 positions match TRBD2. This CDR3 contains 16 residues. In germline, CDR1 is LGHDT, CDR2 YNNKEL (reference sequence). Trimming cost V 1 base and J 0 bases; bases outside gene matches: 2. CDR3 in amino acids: CASSQAGGHSYNEQFF. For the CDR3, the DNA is TGTGCCAGCAGCCAAGCGGGGGGGCACTCCTACAATGAGCAGTTCTTC.

The CDR3 coding sequence is TGTGCCAGCAGCCGCGGCGCAAACTCTGGAAACACCATATATTTT. Translation: CASSRGANSGNTIYF. This sequence joins TRBV6-5 and TRBJ1-3; no clear D gene. V lost 6 bases to trimming and J lost 0 bases, with 12 bases between them. This CDR3 is built from 15 residues. Looked up from germline, CDR1 is MNHEY and CDR2 is SVGAGI.

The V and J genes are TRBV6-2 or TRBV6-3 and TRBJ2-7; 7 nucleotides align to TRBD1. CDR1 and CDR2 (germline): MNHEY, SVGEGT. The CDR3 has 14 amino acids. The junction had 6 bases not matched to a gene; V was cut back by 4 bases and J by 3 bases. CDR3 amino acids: CASSSDRAIYEQYF. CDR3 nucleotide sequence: TGTGCCAGCAGTTCTGACAGGGCGATCTACGAGCAGTACTTC.

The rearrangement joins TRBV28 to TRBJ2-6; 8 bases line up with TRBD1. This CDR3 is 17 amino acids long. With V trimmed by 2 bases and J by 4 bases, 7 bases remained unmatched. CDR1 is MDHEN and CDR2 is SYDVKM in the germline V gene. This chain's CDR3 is CASSLQGALRGANVLTF. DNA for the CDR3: TGTGCCAGCAGTTTACAGGGGGCTCTAAGAGGGGCCAACGTCCTGACTTTC.

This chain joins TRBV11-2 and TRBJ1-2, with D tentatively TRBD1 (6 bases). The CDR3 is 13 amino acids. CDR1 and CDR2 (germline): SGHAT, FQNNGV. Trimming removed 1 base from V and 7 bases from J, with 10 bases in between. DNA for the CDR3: TGTGCCAGCAGCTTAGCCAGGGGCTCTGGCTACACCTTC. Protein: CASSLARGSGYTF.

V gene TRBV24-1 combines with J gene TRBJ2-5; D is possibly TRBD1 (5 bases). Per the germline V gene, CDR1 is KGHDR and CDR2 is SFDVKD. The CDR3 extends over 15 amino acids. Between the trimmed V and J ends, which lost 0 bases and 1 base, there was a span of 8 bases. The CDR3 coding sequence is TGTGCCACCAGTGATTTGGGCACAGGCCAAGAGACCCAGTACTTC. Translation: CATSDLGTGQETQYF.

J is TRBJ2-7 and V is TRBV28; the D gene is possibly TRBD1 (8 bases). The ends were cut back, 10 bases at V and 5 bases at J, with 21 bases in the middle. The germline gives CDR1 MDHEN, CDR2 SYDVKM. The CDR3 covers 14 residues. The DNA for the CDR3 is TGTGCCACTAGGGGGGGACAGGCGGGCCACGAGCAGTACTTC. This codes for CATRGGQAGHEQYF.

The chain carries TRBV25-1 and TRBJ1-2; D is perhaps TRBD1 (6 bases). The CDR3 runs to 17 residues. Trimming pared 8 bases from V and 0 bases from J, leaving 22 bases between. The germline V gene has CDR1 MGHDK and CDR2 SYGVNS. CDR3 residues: CASGDFAGTQTNYGYTF. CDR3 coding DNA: TGTGCCAGCGGGGATTTCGCCGGGACACAAACTAACTATGGCTACACCTTC.

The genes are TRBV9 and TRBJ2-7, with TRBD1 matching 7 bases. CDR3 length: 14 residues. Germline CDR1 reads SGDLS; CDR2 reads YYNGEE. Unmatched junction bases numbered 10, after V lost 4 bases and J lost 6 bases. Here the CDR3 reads CASSPRGQVAEQYF. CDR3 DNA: TGTGCCAGCAGCCCTAGAGGACAGGTCGCCGAGCAGTACTTC.

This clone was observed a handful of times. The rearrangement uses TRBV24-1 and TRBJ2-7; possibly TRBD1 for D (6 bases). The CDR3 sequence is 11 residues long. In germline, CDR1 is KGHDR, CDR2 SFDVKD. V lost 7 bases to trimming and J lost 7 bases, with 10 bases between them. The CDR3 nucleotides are TGTGCCACCAGCTCCGGGACAGAGCAGTACTTC. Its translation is CATSSGTEQYF.

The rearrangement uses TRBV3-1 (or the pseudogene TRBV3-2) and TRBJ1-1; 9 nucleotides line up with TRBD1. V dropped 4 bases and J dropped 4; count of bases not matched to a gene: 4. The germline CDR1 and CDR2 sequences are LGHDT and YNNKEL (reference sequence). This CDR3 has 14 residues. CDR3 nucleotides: TGTGCCAGCAGCCTCGGGACAGGGACCACTGAAGCTTTCTTT. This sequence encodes CASSLGTGTTEAFF.

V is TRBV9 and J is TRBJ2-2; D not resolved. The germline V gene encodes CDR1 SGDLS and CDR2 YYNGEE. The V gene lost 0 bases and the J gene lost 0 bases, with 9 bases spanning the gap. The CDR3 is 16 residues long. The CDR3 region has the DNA TGTGCCAGCAGCGTAGGTCCACCAGCGAACACCGGGGAGCTGTTTTTT. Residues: CASSVGPPANTGELFF.

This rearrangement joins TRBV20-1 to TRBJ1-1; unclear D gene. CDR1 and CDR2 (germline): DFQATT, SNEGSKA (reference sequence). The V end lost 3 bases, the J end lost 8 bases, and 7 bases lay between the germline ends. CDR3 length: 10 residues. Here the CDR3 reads CSASAEEAFF. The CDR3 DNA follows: TGCAGTGCTAGTGCGGAGGAAGCTTTCTTT.

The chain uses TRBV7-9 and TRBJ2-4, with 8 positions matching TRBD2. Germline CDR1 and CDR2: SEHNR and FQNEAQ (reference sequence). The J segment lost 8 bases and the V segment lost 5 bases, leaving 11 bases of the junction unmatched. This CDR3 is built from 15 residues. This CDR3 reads CASSVTGTRRDIQYF. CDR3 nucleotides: TGTGCCAGCAGCGTTACCGGGACTAGGAGGGACATTCAGTACTTC.

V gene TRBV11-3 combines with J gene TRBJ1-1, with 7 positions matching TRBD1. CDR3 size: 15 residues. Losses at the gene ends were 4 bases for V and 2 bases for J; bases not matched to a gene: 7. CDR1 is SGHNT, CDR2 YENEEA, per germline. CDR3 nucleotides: TGTGCCAGCAGCTCCCGAAGGACAGGCAACACTGAAGCTTTCTTT. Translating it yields CASSSRRTGNTEAFF.

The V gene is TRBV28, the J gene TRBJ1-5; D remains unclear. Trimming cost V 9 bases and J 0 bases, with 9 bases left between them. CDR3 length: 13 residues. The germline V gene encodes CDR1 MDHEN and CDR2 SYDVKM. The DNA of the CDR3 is TGTGCCAGTTTTAGTGGTAGCAATCAGCCCCAGCATTTT. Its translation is CASFSGSNQPQHF.

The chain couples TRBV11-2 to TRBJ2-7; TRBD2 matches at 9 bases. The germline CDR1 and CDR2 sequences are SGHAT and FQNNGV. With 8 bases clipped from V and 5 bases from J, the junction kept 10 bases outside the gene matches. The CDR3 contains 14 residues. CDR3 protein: CASALGGRADEQYF. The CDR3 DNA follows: TGTGCCAGCGCCCTAGGCGGGAGGGCCGACGAGCAGTACTTC.

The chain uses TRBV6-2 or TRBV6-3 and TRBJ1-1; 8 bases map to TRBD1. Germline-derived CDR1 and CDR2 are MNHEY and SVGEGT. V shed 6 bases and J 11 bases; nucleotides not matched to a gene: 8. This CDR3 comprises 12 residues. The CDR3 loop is CASSYTGDRAFF. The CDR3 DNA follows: TGTGCCAGCAGCTATACTGGGGACAGGGCTTTCTTT.

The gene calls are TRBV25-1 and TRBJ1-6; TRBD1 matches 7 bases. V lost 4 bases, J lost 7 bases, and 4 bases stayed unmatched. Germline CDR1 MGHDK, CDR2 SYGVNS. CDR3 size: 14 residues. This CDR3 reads CASSGQGQNSPLHF. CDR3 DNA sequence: TGTGCCAGCAGTGGACAGGGACAGAATTCACCCCTCCACTTT. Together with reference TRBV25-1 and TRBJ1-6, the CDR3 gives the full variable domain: EADIYQTPRYLVIGTGKKITLECSQTMGHDKMYWYQQDPGMELHLIHYSYGVNSTEKGDLSSESTVSRIRTEHFPLTLESARPSHTSQYLCASSGQGQNSPLHFGNGTRLTVT.

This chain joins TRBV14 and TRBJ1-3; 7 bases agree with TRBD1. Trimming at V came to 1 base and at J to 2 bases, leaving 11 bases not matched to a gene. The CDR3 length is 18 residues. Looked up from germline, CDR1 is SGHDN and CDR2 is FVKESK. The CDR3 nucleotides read TGTGCCAGCAGCCAAGTTGGTTTGCGACAGGGAGCTGGAAACACCATATATTTT. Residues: CASSQVGLRQGAGNTIYF.